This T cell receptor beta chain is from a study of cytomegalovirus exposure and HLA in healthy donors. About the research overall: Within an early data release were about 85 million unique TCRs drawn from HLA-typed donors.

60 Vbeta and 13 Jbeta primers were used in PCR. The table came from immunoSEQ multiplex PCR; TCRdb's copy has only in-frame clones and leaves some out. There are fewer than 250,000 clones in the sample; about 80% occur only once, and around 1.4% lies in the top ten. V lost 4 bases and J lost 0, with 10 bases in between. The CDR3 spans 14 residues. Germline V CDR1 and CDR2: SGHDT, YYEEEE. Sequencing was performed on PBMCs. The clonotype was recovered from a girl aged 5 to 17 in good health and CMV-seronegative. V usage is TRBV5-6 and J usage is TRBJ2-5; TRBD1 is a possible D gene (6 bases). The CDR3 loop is CASSLTGNQETQYF. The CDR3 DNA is TGTGCCAGCAGCCTGACAGGAAACCAAGAGACCCAGTACTTC. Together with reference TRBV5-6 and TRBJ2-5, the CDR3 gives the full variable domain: DAGVTQSPTHLIKTRGQQVTLRCSPKSGHDTVSWYQQALGQGPQFIFQYYEEEERQRGNFPDRFSGHQFPNYSSELNVNALLLGDSALYLCASSLTGNQETQYFGPGTRLLVL.